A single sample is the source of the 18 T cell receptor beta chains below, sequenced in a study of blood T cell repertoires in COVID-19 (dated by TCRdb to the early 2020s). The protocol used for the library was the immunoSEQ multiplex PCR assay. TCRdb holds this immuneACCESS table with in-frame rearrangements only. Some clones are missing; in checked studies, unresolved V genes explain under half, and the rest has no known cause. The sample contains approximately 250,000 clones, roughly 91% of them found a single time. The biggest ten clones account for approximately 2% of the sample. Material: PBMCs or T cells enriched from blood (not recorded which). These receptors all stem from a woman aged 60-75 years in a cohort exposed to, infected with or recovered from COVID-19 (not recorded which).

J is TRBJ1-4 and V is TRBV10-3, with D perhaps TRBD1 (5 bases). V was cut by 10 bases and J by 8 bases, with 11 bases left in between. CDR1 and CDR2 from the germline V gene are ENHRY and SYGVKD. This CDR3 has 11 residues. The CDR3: CATGAGEKLFF. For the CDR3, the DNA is TGTGCCACTGGGGCAGGGGAAAAACTGTTTTTT.

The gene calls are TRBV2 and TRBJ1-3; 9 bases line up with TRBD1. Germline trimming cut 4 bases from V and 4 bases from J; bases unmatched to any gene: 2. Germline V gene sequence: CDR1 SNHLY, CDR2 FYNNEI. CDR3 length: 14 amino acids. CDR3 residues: CASSVGTGGNTIYF. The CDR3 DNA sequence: TGTGCCAGCAGTGTAGGGACAGGGGGAAACACCATATATTTT.

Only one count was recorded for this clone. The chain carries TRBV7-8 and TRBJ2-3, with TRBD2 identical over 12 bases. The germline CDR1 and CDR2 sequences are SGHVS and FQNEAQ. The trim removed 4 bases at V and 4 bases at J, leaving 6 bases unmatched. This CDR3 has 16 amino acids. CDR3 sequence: CASSSRLAGVADTQYF. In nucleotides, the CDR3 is TGTGCCAGCAGCTCGCGACTAGCGGGAGTTGCAGATACGCAGTATTTT.

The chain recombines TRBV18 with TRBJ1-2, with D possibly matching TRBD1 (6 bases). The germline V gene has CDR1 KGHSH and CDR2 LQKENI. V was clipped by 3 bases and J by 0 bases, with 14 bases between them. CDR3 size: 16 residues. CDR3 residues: CASSPISQGANYGYTF. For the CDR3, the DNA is TGTGCCAGCTCACCCATCTCACAGGGAGCTAACTATGGCTACACCTTC.

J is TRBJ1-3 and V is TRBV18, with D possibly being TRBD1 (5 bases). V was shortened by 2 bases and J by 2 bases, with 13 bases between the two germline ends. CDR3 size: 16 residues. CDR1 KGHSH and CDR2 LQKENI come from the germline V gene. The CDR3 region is CASSPSTGGAGNTIYF. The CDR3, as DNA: TGTGCCAGCTCACCATCGACCGGAGGGGCTGGAAACACCATATATTTT.

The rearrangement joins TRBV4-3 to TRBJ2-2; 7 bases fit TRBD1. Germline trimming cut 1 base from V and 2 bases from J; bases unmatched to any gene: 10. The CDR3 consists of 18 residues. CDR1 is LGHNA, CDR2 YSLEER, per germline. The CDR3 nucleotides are TGCGCCAGCAGCCAAGTTGGTAAGGGACAGCCTAACACCGGGGAGCTGTTTTTT. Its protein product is CASSQVGKGQPNTGELFF.

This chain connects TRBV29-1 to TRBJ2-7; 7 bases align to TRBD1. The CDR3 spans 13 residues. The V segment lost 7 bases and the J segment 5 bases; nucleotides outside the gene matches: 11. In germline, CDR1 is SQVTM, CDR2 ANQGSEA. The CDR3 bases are TGCAGCGCCCGGACAGGCCCTCCCGACGAGCAGTACTTC. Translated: CSARTGPPDEQYF.

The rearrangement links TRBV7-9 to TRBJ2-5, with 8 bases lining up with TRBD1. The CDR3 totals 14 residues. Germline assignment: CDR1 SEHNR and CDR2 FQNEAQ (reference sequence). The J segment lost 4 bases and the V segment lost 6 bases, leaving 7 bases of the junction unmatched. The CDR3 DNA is TGTGCCAGCAGGCATGGACAGGGTCTAGAGACCCAGTACTTC. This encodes CASRHGQGLETQYF. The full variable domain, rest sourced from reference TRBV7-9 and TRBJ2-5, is DTGVSQNPRHKITKRGQNVTFRCDPISEHNRLYWYRQTLGQGPEFLTYFQNEAQLEKSRLLSDRFSAERPKGSFSTLEIQRTEQGDSAMYLCASRHGQGLETQYFGPGTRLLVL.

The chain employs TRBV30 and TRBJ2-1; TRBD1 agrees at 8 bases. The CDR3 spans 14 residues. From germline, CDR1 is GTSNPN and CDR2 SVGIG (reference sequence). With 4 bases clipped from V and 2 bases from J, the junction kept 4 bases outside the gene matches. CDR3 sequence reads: CAWNAGGPYNEQFF. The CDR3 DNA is TGTGCCTGGAACGCAGGGGGCCCCTACAATGAGCAGTTCTTC.

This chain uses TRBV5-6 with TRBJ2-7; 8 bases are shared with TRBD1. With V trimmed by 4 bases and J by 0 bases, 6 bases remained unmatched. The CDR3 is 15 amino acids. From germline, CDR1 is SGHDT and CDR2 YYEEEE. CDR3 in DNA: TGTGCCAGCAGCAGGAGGACAGGGATCTCCTACGAGCAGTACTTC. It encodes CASSRRTGISYEQYF.

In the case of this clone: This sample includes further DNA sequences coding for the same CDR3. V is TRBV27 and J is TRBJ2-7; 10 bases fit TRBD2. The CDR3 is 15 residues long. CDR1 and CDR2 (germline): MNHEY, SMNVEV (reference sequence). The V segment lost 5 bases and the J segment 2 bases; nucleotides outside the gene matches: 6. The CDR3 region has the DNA TGTGCCAGCAGTCTCAGACTAGCGGGCCCCTACGAGCAGTACTTC. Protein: CASSLRLAGPYEQYF.

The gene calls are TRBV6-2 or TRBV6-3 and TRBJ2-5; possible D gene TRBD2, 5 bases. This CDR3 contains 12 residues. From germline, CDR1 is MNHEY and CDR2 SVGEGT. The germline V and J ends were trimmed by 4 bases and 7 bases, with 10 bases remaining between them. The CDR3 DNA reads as TGTGCCAGCAGTTCCCCGGACTGGACCCAGTACTTC. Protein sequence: CASSSPDWTQYF.

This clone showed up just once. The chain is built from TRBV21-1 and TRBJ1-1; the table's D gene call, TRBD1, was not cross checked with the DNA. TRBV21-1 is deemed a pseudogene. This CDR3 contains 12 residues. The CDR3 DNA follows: TGTGCCAGCAGCAGGCAGAACACTGAAGCTTTCTTT. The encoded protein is CASSRQNTEAFF.

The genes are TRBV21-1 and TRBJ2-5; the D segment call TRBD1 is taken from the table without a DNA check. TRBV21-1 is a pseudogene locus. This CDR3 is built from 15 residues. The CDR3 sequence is CASSFRDRGRETQYF. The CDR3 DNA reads TGTGCCAGCAGCTTTCGGGACAGGGGCAGAGAGACCCAGTACTTC.

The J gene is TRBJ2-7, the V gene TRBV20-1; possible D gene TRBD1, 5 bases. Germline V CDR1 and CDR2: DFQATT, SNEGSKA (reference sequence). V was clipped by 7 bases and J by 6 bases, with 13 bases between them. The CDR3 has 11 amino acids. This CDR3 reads CSDRSVGEQYF. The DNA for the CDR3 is TGCAGTGACAGGTCGGTCGGCGAGCAGTACTTC.

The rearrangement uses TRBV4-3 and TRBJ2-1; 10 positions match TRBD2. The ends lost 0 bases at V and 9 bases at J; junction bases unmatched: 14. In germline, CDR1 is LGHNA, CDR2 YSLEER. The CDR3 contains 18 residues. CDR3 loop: CASSQDSEAGGPGGEQFF. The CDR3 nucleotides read TGCGCCAGCAGCCAAGATTCGGAAGCGGGAGGGCCTGGAGGTGAGCAGTTCTTC.

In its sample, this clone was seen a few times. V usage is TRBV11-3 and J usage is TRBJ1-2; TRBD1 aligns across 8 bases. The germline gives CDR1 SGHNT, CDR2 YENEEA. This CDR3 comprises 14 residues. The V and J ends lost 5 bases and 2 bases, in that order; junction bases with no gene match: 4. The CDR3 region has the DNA TGTGCCAGCAGCCCTCGGGACAGGAACTATGGCTACACCTTC. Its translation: CASSPRDRNYGYTF.

The CDR3 DNA is TGTGCCAGCAGTGAACAGGGGGCAAGGTTGGATTCACCCCTCCACTTT. Encoded protein: CASSEQGARLDSPLHF. The chain links TRBV6-1 to TRBJ1-6, with 8 bases that match TRBD1. CDR1 is MNHNS and CDR2 is SASEGT in the germline V gene. The CDR3 contains 16 residues. V shed 2 bases and J 8 bases; nucleotides not matched to a gene: 8.